The 10 T cell receptor beta chains listed next were all sequenced from one sample in a study of blood T cell repertoires in COVID-19. The table came from immunoSEQ multiplex PCR; TCRdb's copy has only in-frame clones and leaves some out. The sample comprises more than 300,000 clones, 70% to 90% of which are singletons, and 1.2% rests with the top ten. Sequencing input: PBMCs or T cells enriched from blood (not recorded which). These receptor sequences come from a woman between 18 and 29 years old who had recovered from COVID-19.

This chain uses TRBV5-1 with TRBJ1-5, with 7 bases fitting TRBD1. Trimming cost V 0 bases and J 2 bases; bases outside gene matches: 2. Germline V gene lookup returns CDR1 SGHRS and CDR2 YFSETQ. The CDR3 runs 15 residues. CDR3 nucleotide sequence: TGCGCCAGCAGCTTGGCCGGACAGGGCAATCAGCCCCAGCATTTT. Translating it yields CASSLAGQGNQPQHF.

The chain employs TRBV6-5 and TRBJ1-6, with TRBD1 matching over 9 bases. Looked up from germline, CDR1 is MNHEY and CDR2 is SVGAGI. The ends lost 10 bases at V and 8 bases at J; junction bases unmatched: 6. The CDR3 length is 13 residues. CDR3 residues: CATARDRDSPLHF. The CDR3 region has the DNA TGTGCCACCGCCCGGGACAGGGATTCACCCCTCCACTTT.

The CDR3 loop reads CASSSYRGRENTIYF. CDR3 DNA: TGTGCCAGCAGCTCCTACAGGGGCAGGGAAAACACCATATATTTT. The J gene is TRBJ1-3, the V gene TRBV5-6; 7 nucleotides align to TRBD1. The V gene end was trimmed by 3 bases and the J gene end by 6 bases; junction bases not matched to a gene: 9. This CDR3 is 15 amino acids long. Germline V gene sequence: CDR1 SGHDT, CDR2 YYEEEE.

This chain connects TRBV29-1 to TRBJ2-2; D call uncertain. Germline V CDR1 and CDR2: SQVTM, ANQGSEA. This CDR3 is built from 13 residues. Trimming cost V 7 bases and J 0 bases, with 9 bases left between them. DNA for the CDR3: TGCAGCGCACAGACCGCGAACACCGGGGAGCTGTTTTTT. This gives the protein CSAQTANTGELFF.

The V call is TRBV27, the J call TRBJ2-5; D is undetermined. The length of the CDR3 is 14 residues. The V end was cut by 0 bases, the J end by 4 bases, with 9 bases between. In germline, CDR1 is MNHEY, CDR2 SMNVEV (reference sequence). The CDR3 sequence is CASSLSAIPETQYF. The CDR3 DNA follows: TGTGCCAGCAGTTTATCAGCAATACCAGAGACCCAGTACTTC.

The chain carries TRBV30 and TRBJ1-5, with TRBD1 matching 8 bases. There are 17 residues in the CDR3. From germline, CDR1 is GTSNPN and CDR2 SVGIG (reference sequence). The ends lost 0 bases at V and 4 bases at J; junction bases unmatched: 11. CDR3 nucleotides: TGTGCCTGGAGTGTGAATCAGGGGGCTTGGGCAAATCAGCCCCAGCATTTT. Translated, it gives CAWSVNQGAWANQPQHF.

V and J are TRBV4-1 and TRBJ2-1, with 8 bases matching TRBD2. From germline, CDR1 is MGHRA and CDR2 YSYEKL. The CDR3 runs to 15 residues. The ends lost 0 bases at V and 8 bases at J; junction bases unmatched: 6. CDR3: CASSQEFGLADEQFF. In DNA, the CDR3 is TGCGCCAGCAGCCAAGAATTTGGACTAGCAGATGAGCAGTTCTTC.

This chain joins TRBV15 and TRBJ1-1; D call uncertain. Germline values: CDR1 LNHNV, CDR2 YYDKDF (reference sequence). CDR3 length equals 14 residues. V gave up 4 bases and J gave up 1 base, with 10 bases separating them. This CDR3 reads CATSKRGSNTEAFF. CDR3 DNA sequence: TGTGCCACCAGCAAACGAGGGTCGAACACTGAAGCTTTCTTT.

The DNA of the CDR3 is TGTGCCAGCAGCCAAGTCGTGGGGGCCCTGGTAGATGAGCAGTTCTTC. Translated: CASSQVVGALVDEQFF. The rearrangement uses TRBV3-1 (or the pseudogene TRBV3-2) and TRBJ2-1, with TRBD1 as a possible D gene (6 bases). The V gene lost 1 base and the J gene lost 8 bases, with 18 bases spanning the gap. The length of the CDR3 is 16 residues. Germline V gene sequence: CDR1 LGHDT, CDR2 YNNKEL (reference sequence).

DNA for the CDR3: TGTGCCAGCAGCTTCCCAGGTACCTCCTACGAGCAGTACTTC. It specifies CASSFPGTSYEQYF. This chain connects TRBV5-5 to TRBJ2-7; D ambiguous. The CDR3 extends over 14 amino acids. V lost 2 bases to trimming and J lost 0 bases, with 9 bases between them. Germline V gene lookup returns CDR1 SGHKS and CDR2 YYEKEE (reference sequence).